This T cell receptor beta chain was identified during a study of T cell changes during pregnancy in multiple sclerosis. V was cut by 8 bases and J by 2 bases, with 14 bases left in between. From germline, CDR1 is SGHDN and CDR2 FVKESK. The CDR3 consists of 14 residues. Measured with immunoSEQ multiplex PCR; TCRdb has only the in-frame clones, and not every one. Found here are tens of thousands of clones, approximately 95% of them singletons; the top ten hold about 0.94%. The sample was peripheral blood, taken in the second trimester of pregnancy. The chain joins TRBV14 to TRBJ2-3, with D possibly being TRBD1 (7 bases). The clonotype comes from a female donor in good health, enrolled as a control in a pregnancy study. The CDR3 region has the DNA TGTGCCAGCGGACTACAGGGGTCCACAGATACGCAGTATTTT. This translates into CASGLQGSTDTQYF.